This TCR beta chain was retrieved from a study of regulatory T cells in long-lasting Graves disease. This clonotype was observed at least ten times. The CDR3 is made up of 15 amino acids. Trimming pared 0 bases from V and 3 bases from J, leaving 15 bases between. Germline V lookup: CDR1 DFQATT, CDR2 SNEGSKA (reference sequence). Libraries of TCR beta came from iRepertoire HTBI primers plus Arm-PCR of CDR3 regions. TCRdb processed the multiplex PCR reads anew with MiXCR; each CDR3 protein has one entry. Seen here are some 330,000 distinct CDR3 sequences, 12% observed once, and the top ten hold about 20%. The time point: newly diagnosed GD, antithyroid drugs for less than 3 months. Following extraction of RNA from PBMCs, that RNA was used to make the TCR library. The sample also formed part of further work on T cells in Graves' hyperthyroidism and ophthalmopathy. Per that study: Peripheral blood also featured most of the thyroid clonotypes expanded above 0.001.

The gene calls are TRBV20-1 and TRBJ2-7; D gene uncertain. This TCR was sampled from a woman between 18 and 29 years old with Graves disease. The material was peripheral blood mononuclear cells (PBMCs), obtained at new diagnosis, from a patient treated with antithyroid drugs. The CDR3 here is CSARDSQTWGYEQYF. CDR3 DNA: TGCAGTGCTAGAGATTCCCAGACCTGGGGCTACGAGCAGTACTTC.